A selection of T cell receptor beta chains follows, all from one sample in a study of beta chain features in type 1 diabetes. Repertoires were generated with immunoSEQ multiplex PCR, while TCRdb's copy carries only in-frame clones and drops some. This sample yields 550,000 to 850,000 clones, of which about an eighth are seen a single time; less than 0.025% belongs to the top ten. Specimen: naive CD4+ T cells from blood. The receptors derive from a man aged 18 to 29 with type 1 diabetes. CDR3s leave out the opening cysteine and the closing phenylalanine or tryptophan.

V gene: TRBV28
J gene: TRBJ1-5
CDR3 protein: ASSPGVGAQH

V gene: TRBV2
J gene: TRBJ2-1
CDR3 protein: ASSAQGPNHLDEQF

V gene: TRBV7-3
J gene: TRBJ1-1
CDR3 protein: ASSLNRETEAF

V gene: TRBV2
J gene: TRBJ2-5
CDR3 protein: ASSKAGGETQY

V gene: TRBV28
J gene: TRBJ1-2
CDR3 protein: ASSSLGANYGYT

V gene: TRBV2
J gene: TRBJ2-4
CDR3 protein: ASSDPSGARNIQY

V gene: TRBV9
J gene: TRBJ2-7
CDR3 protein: ASSVGLATGEQY

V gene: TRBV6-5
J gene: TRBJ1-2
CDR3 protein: ASSYIQGYGYT

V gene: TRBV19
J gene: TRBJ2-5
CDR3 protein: ASSSWAEETQY

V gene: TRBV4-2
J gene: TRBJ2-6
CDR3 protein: ASSQEPGGPGANVLT

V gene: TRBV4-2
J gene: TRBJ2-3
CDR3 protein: ASSQDRGLAGQGLTGDTQY

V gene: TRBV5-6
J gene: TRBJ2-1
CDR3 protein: ATQQDMVGNEQF

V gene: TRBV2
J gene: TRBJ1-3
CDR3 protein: ASSGQVGNTIY

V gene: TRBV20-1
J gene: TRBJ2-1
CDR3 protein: SASPDNEQF

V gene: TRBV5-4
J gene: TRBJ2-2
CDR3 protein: ASSQPAGRSTGELF

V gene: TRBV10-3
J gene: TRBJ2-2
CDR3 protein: AITPGTGNTGELF

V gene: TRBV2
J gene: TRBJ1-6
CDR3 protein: ASSERGREVDNSPLH

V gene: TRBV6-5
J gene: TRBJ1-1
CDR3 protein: ASRLGTEAF

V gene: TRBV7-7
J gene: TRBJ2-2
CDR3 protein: ASSLGRGYTGELF

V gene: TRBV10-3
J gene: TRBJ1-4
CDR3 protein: AISPSSGHLEKLF

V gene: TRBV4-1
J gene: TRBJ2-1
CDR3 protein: ASSQGGVAEQF

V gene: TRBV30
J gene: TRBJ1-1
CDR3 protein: AWSVGGVDTEAF

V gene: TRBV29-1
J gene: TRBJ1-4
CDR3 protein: SVPTVGNEKLF

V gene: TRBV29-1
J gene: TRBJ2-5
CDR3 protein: SVESGQIQETQY

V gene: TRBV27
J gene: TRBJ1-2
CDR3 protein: ASSPRQFYGYT

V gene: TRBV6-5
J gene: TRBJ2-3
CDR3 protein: ASSSQGAGDTQY

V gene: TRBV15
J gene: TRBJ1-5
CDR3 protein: ATSRDASPNQPQH

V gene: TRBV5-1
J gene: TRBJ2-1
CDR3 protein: ASSSLGLADYNEQF

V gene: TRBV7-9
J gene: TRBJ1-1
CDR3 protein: ASSPPLGVRNTEAF

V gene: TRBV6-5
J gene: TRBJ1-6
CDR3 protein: ASSRTSNSPLH